A single sample is the source of the 29 T cell receptor beta chains below, sequenced in a study of human T cells and chemical hapten exposure. As to time point: pre-sensitization, week 0. Indicated treatment: therapeutic diphenylcyclopropenone sensitization with weekly scalp DPC. TCRdb re-called the RACE reads through MiXCR, storing one row per CDR3 protein. The profile shows under 95,000 distinct CDR3 sequences, around 7.9% of them singletons. The sequencing here drew on whole blood, taken in connection with sensitization to the hapten diphenylcyclopropenone (DPC). These receptors were obtained from a man between 35 and 55 years old with alopecia areata. Some clones in this sample may be carry-over from other donors' samples.

This clonotype was picked up a small number of times. The genes are TRBV6-5 and TRBJ1-1, with 10 bases matching TRBD1. Germline V gene data show CDR1 as MNHEY and CDR2 as SVGAGI. This CDR3 is built from 16 residues. With 5 bases clipped from V and 0 bases from J, the junction kept 6 bases outside the gene matches. CDR3 protein: CASSRRDRGMNTEAFF. The DNA of the CDR3 is TGTGCCAGCAGTCGCCGGGACAGGGGTATGAACACTGAAGCTTTCTTT.

The chain joins TRBV20-1 to TRBJ2-5, with D tentatively TRBD1 (6 bases). The CDR3 sequence is 15 residues long. With 3 bases removed from V and 4 bases from J, the gap between germline ends came to 18 bases. Germline values: CDR1 DFQATT, CDR2 SNEGSKA (reference sequence). The CDR3 loop reads CSASEGGNWGETQYF. Here the CDR3 DNA reads TGCAGTGCTAGCGAAGGGGGAAATTGGGGAGAGACCCAGTACTTC.

This clonotype has more than one count but fewer than ten. V usage is TRBV4-3 and J usage is TRBJ2-5; TRBD2 matches 10 bases. Germline values: CDR1 LGHNA, CDR2 YSLEER. The CDR3 extends over 18 amino acids. Trimming took 0 bases from V and 5 from J; bases not matched to a gene: 12. The CDR3: CASSQELRLAGAGETQYF. DNA for the CDR3: TGCGCCAGCAGCCAAGAACTGAGGCTAGCGGGAGCCGGGGAGACCCAGTACTTC.

This clonotype was seen ten or more times. The chain uses TRBV9 and TRBJ2-6; TRBD1 matches 7 bases. The CDR3 spans 18 residues. V was pared by 3 bases and J by 0 bases, with 9 bases of the junction left unmatched. Germline loops: CDR1 SGDLS, CDR2 YYNGEE. CDR3 in amino acids: CASSAYTGVTSGANVLTF. The CDR3 DNA is TGTGCCAGCAGCGCCTATACAGGGGTTACCTCTGGGGCCAACGTCCTGACTTTC. Full variable domain (outside the CDR3, taken from reference TRBV9 and TRBJ2-6): DSGVTQTPKHLITATGQRVTLRCSPRSGDLSVYWYQQSLDQGLQFLIQYYNGEERAKGNILERFSAQQFPDLHSELNLSSLELGDSALYFCASSAYTGVTSGANVLTFGAGSRLTVL.

The genes are TRBV2 and TRBJ2-4; D could derive from TRBD1 or TRBD2 (5 bases each). The V gene's germline CDR1 is SNHLY and CDR2 FYNNEI. Trimming stripped 5 bases from V and 6 bases from J, with 14 bases between. This CDR3 region has 14 residues. In DNA form, the CDR3 reads TGTGCCAGCAGTACCTCCGGGACCCTAAACATTCAGTACTTC. It codes for CASSTSGTLNIQYF.

This clonotype was seen a few times. The chain carries TRBV11-2 and TRBJ2-1; 8 bases are shared with TRBD1. This CDR3 is 14 amino acids long. Germline V gene data show CDR1 as SGHAT and CDR2 as FQNNGV. V gave up 5 bases and J gave up 6 bases; unmatched junction bases: 6. The CDR3 DNA sequence: TGTGCCAGCAGCCTACGCACAGGGGGCAATGAGCAGTTCTTC. Its translation: CASSLRTGGNEQFF.

Remarks on this clonotype: A read error is likely, as this CDR3 ends without the conserved phenylalanine or tryptophan. The chain carries TRBV2 and TRBJ2-1, with TRBD2 matching 10 bases. CDR3 size: 15 residues. V shed 6 bases and J 7 bases; nucleotides not matched to a gene: 9. Germline-derived CDR1 and CDR2 are SNHLY and FYNNEI. The DNA of the CDR3 is TGTGCCAGCAGAGAGACTAGCGGGTCAAGGAATGAGCAGTTCCTC. This encodes CASRETSGSRNEQFL.

In its sample, this clonotype was seen many times. The rearrangement links TRBV4-3 to TRBJ2-3; perhaps TRBD1 as D (7 bases). Trimming removed 4 bases from V and 2 bases from J, with 13 bases in between. Germline V CDR1 and CDR2: LGHNA, YSLEER. The CDR3 totals 15 residues. In DNA, the CDR3 is TGCGCCAGCAGCCCCGGGGGACAGATCACAGATACGCAGTATTTT. This sequence encodes CASSPGGQITDTQYF.

This chain uses TRBV19 with TRBJ1-4; TRBD1 matches 9 bases. Germline V CDR1 and CDR2: LNHDA, SQIVND (reference sequence). The CDR3 has 18 amino acids. J gave up 0 bases and V 5 bases, and 10 bases lay outside the gene matches. Written as DNA, the CDR3 is TGTGCCAGTAGTCCGGGACAGGGACGCCTTACAACTAATGAAAAACTGTTTTTT. This codes for CASSPGQGRLTTNEKLFF. The whole variable domain, filled in from reference TRBV19 and TRBJ1-4, reads DGGITQSPKYLFRKEGQNVTLSCEQNLNHDAMYWYRQDPGQGLRLIYYSQIVNDFQKGDIAEGYSVSREKKESFPLTVTSAQKNPTAFYLCASSPGQGRLTTNEKLFFGSGTQLSVL.

This clonotype was seen repeatedly, ten times or more. The rearrangement uses TRBV29-1 and TRBJ2-1; D may be TRBD1 or TRBD2 (5 bases each). Trimming removed 4 bases from V and 6 bases from J, with 10 bases in between. Germline loops: CDR1 SQVTM, CDR2 ANQGSEA. CDR3 size: 12 residues. The CDR3 coding sequence is TGCAGCGTTGGGGACGGAAGCAATGAGCAGTTCTTC. Its protein is CSVGDGSNEQFF.

This clonotype was recorded many times. This chain links TRBV14 with TRBJ2-3; maybe TRBD2 (6 bases). V was pared by 1 base and J by 2 bases, with 13 bases between. This CDR3 has 16 amino acids. Germline assignment: CDR1 SGHDN and CDR2 FVKESK. In DNA form, the CDR3 reads TGTGCCAGCAGCCAAGTCGCCGGGACTCACACAGATACGCAGTATTTT. It codes for CASSQVAGTHTDTQYF.

The chain carries TRBV28 and TRBJ1-5; a weak D match, TRBD1 (5 bases). The CDR3 covers 15 residues. Germline V lookup: CDR1 MDHEN, CDR2 SYDVKM. Trimming took off 7 bases at V and 0 bases at J, with 13 bases between the two ends. The DNA of the CDR3 is TGTGCCAGCATCCGCCCGGGGGATAGCAATCAGCCCCAGCATTTT. It codes for CASIRPGDSNQPQHF.

This clonotype was counted between two and nine times. This sequence joins TRBV12-3 or TRBV12-4 and TRBJ2-3; possibly TRBD1 for D (6 bases). This CDR3 is built from 15 residues. V was shortened by 5 bases and J by 0 bases, with 12 bases between the two germline ends. The CDR3 DNA is TGTGCCAGCAGTCCCAGGGGTACTAGCACAGATACGCAGTATTTT. Amino acids: CASSPRGTSTDTQYF.

This clonotype was counted ten times or more. The J gene is TRBJ2-7, the V gene TRBV6-2 or TRBV6-3, with D perhaps given as TRBD1 or TRBD2 (5 bases each). In germline, CDR1 is MNHEY, CDR2 SVGEGT. Deletions cut 4 bases from V and 3 bases from J, with 13 bases between. This CDR3 has 14 amino acids. The CDR3 is CASSSGTPNYEQYV. The CDR3 nucleotides read TGTGCCAGCAGTTCCGGGACCCCAAACTACGAGCAGTACGTC.

Only a few counts were recorded for this clonotype. The genes are TRBV6-2 or TRBV6-3 and TRBJ1-5, with D hard to call. With 4 bases removed from V and 2 bases from J, the gap between germline ends came to 12 bases. The CDR3 is made up of 15 amino acids. Germline V gene data show CDR1 as MNHEY and CDR2 as SVGEGT. DNA of the CDR3: TGTGCCAGCAGTTCCCGGCCAGTGGGCAATCAGCCCCAGCATTTT. It codes for CASSSRPVGNQPQHF.

The CDR3 DNA sequence: TGTGCCAGCAGTTTAAAAAGGCCTAGCGGTTTTACCGGGGAGCTGTTTTTT. Its translation is CASSLKRPSGFTGELFF. The chain uses TRBV12-3 or TRBV12-4 and TRBJ2-2; 7 positions match TRBD2. Trimming at V came to 2 bases and at J to 5 bases, leaving 11 bases not matched to a gene. The CDR3 is made up of 17 amino acids.

This clonotype came up many times. The rearrangement uses TRBV12-3 or TRBV12-4 and TRBJ1-1; tentative D call: TRBD1 (5 bases). V was clipped by 4 bases and J by 3 bases, with 15 bases between them. CDR3 length: 15 amino acids. CDR3 coding DNA: TGTGCCAGCAGTTCGTCAGGGTTTCAGGACACTGAAGCTTTCTTT. It codes for CASSSSGFQDTEAFF.

This clonotype came up many times. The chain couples TRBV6-5 to TRBJ1-1; perhaps TRBD1 as D (5 bases). The germline V and J ends were trimmed by 3 bases and 6 bases, with 17 bases remaining between them. From germline, CDR1 is MNHEY and CDR2 SVGAGI. The CDR3 sequence is 15 residues long. DNA of the CDR3: TGTGCCAGCAGTTATTCCCCTGGGACTGCGGCTGAAGCTTTCTTT. It yields the protein CASSYSPGTAAEAFF.

Only a few counts were recorded for this clonotype. The chain employs TRBV10-3 and TRBJ2-7; TRBD2 is a possible D gene (7 bases). V was cut by 10 bases and J by 1 base, with 23 bases left in between. The CDR3 has 16 residues. Germline lookup yields CDR1 ENHRY and CDR2 SYGVKD. The CDR3 DNA is TGTGCCACTACCCGGGGAGGGGGGGGCTGGTCCTACGAGCAGTACTTC. Its protein product is CATTRGGGGWSYEQYF.

This clonotype was recorded many times. V gene TRBV7-8 combines with J gene TRBJ1-4; 11 bases agree with TRBD1. V trimming: 3 bases; J trimming: 7 bases; junction bases outside the gene matches: 1. Germline assignment: CDR1 SGHVS and CDR2 FQNEAQ. The CDR3 has 14 amino acids. As DNA, the CDR3 is TGTGCCAGCAGCTTGGGACAGGGGGGTGAAAAACTGTTTTTT. Residues: CASSLGQGGEKLFF.

This clonotype has just a few counts. This sequence joins TRBV20-1 and TRBJ2-1; possibly TRBD1 for D (5 bases). In germline, CDR1 is DFQATT, CDR2 SNEGSKA (reference sequence). Trimming took off 0 bases at V and 8 bases at J, with 29 bases between the two ends. The CDR3 is 19 amino acids. In DNA form, the CDR3 reads TGCAGTGCTAGAGATGGTTATTTTAAGGCAGGGAAGCTTGACGATGAGCAGTTCTTC. It codes for CSARDGYFKAGKLDDEQFF.

The chain employs TRBV7-6 and TRBJ1-1; no firm D call. Trimming left V 2 bases short and J 0 bases short, with 7 bases between. Per germline, CDR1 SGHVS and CDR2 FNYEAQ. The CDR3 consists of 14 residues. CDR3 in amino acids: CASSLMVMNTEAFF. CDR3 bases: TGTGCCAGCAGCTTAATGGTTATGAACACTGAAGCTTTCTTT.

This clonotype was detected a few times. The chain links TRBV7-9 to TRBJ2-3; the match to TRBD2 covers 9 bases. CDR3 length equals 15 residues. Germline-derived CDR1 and CDR2 are SEHNR and FQNEAQ (reference sequence). Losses at the gene ends were 5 bases for V and 6 bases for J; bases not matched to a gene: 9. CDR3 sequence: CASSAGGGRADTQYF. For the CDR3, the DNA is TGTGCCAGCAGCGCCGGTGGCGGGAGGGCGGATACGCAGTATTTT.

The table lists this clonotype with a few counts. The rearrangement links TRBV7-9 to TRBJ2-7; 9 bases map to TRBD1. The CDR3 length is 14 residues. The V gene end was trimmed by 4 bases and the J gene end by 5 bases; junction bases not matched to a gene: 6. Germline V gene sequence: CDR1 SEHNR, CDR2 FQNEAQ (reference sequence). The CDR3 sequence: CASSYRDRAHEQYF. CDR3 DNA: TGTGCCAGCAGCTACCGGGACAGGGCCCACGAGCAGTACTTC. Supplemented by reference TRBV7-9 and TRBJ2-7, the full variable domain reads DTGVSQNPRHKITKRGQNVTFRCDPISEHNRLYWYRQTLGQGPEFLTYFQNEAQLEKSRLLSDRFSAERPKGSFSTLEIQRTEQGDSAMYLCASSYRDRAHEQYFGPGTRLTVT.

The rearrangement joins TRBV12-3 or TRBV12-4 to TRBJ2-5; D perhaps matches TRBD1 (6 bases). V lost 3 bases and J lost 5, with 13 bases in between. The CDR3 is 14 residues long. In nucleotides, the CDR3 is TGTGCCAGCAGTTTTCGAGGGGGAATCGAGACCCAGTACTTC. Its translation: CASSFRGGIETQYF.

Ten or more counts support this clonotype. This chain connects TRBV5-6 to TRBJ1-2; D ambiguous. This CDR3 spans 14 amino acids. In germline, CDR1 is SGHDT, CDR2 YYEEEE. Trimming left V 1 base short and J 3 bases short, with 10 bases between. CDR3 loop: CASSLPGDHYGYTF. CDR3 bases: TGTGCCAGCAGCTTGCCCGGCGACCACTATGGCTACACCTTC. The full variable domain, completed using reference TRBV5-6 and TRBJ1-2, is DAGVTQSPTHLIKTRGQQVTLRCSPKSGHDTVSWYQQALGQGPQFIFQYYEEEERQRGNFPDRFSGHQFPNYSSELNVNALLLGDSALYLCASSLPGDHYGYTFGSGTRLTVV.

This clonotype was seen a handful of times. This chain connects TRBV6-6 to TRBJ2-7; the D call may be TRBD1 or TRBD2 (5 bases each). Trimming stripped 6 bases from V and 6 bases from J, with 21 bases between. Germline assignment: CDR1 MNHNY and CDR2 SVGAGI (reference sequence). The CDR3 totals 15 residues. This CDR3 is CASRNPRDLAGEQYV. DNA for the CDR3: TGTGCCAGCAGAAACCCCCGGGACCTCGCGGGCGAGCAGTACGTC.

This clonotype showed up many times. The chain is built from TRBV9 and TRBJ2-1; TRBD2 matches at 10 bases. The CDR3 extends over 13 amino acids. Germline V gene lookup returns CDR1 SGDLS and CDR2 YYNGEE. Germline trimming cut 8 bases from V and 9 bases from J; bases unmatched to any gene: 8. The DNA for the CDR3 is TGTGCCAGTTCTAGCGGGAGTTATGGTGAGCAGTTCTTC. Translated: CASSSGSYGEQFF. The full variable domain, completed using reference TRBV9 and TRBJ2-1, is DSGVTQTPKHLITATGQRVTLRCSPRSGDLSVYWYQQSLDQGLQFLIQYYNGEERAKGNILERFSAQQFPDLHSELNLSSLELGDSALYFCASSSGSYGEQFFGPGTRLTVL.

This clonotype came up many times. The chain is built from TRBV25-1 and TRBJ2-1; the D is unclear. The germline CDR1 and CDR2 sequences are MGHDK and SYGVNS. Trimming took off 7 bases at V and 6 bases at J, with 7 bases between the two ends. The CDR3 runs 11 residues. The CDR3 loop is CASTDFNEQFF. DNA for the CDR3: TGTGCCAGCACTGACTTCAATGAGCAGTTCTTC.